A selection of T cell receptor beta chains follows, all from one sample in a study of blood T cell repertoires in COVID-19. Produced via immunoSEQ multiplex PCR; TCRdb's table is partial and in-frame only. The top ten clones hold approximately 2.4% of a sample with 250,000 to 350,000 clones, about nine tenths of them seen once. Material: peripheral blood. Receptors were obtained from a man younger than 35 with active or convalescent COVID-19. Each CDR3 is given with its conserved first and last residue. Fields, in order: V gene, J gene, CDR3 protein.

v_gene: TRBV5-1; j_gene: TRBJ2-1; CDR3aa: CASSLILAEPFSYNEQFF
v_gene: TRBV15; j_gene: TRBJ2-1; CDR3aa: CATSRAAGDSYNEQFF
v_gene: TRBV6-4; j_gene: TRBJ2-3; CDR3aa: CASSYWGQGDTQYF
v_gene: TRBV27; j_gene: TRBJ1-5; CDR3aa: CASATGGQPQHF
v_gene: TRBV6-2/TRBV6-3; j_gene: TRBJ2-1; CDR3aa: CASSLRDSSYNEQFF
v_gene: TRBV7-2; j_gene: TRBJ1-3; CDR3aa: CASSFDSNSGNTIYF
v_gene: TRBV10-2; j_gene: TRBJ2-1; CDR3aa: CAIGQGAGDEQFF
v_gene: TRBV5-1; j_gene: TRBJ2-4; CDR3aa: CASSNGTTLNIQYF
v_gene: TRBV27; j_gene: TRBJ2-3; CDR3aa: CASGTGAGDTQYF
v_gene: TRBV5-1; j_gene: TRBJ1-1; CDR3aa: CASSSGQGEAFF
v_gene: TRBV7-9; j_gene: TRBJ2-7; CDR3aa: CASSSSRTGTYEQYF
v_gene: TRBV9; j_gene: TRBJ2-1; CDR3aa: CASSAASGTYNEQFF
v_gene: TRBV18; j_gene: TRBJ1-5; CDR3aa: CASSGTGGNQPQHF
v_gene: TRBV11-2; j_gene: TRBJ1-2; CDR3aa: CASSLTGDYGYTF
v_gene: TRBV9; j_gene: TRBJ2-6; CDR3aa: CASSVGSRAGANVLTF
v_gene: TRBV6-6; j_gene: TRBJ2-7; CDR3aa: CASSRAGVGVYYEQYF
v_gene: TRBV5-6; j_gene: TRBJ2-7; CDR3aa: CASSSGLAGTYEQYF
v_gene: TRBV6-6; j_gene: TRBJ2-4; CDR3aa: CASTRGTEQNIQYF
v_gene: TRBV9; j_gene: TRBJ2-7; CDR3aa: CASSVEVSSGEQYF
v_gene: TRBV7-2; j_gene: TRBJ2-1; CDR3aa: CASTRLAGDNEQFF
v_gene: TRBV6-5; j_gene: TRBJ2-5; CDR3aa: CASSYSFRQGVETQYF
v_gene: TRBV15; j_gene: TRBJ1-2; CDR3aa: CATSRGTAANYGYTF